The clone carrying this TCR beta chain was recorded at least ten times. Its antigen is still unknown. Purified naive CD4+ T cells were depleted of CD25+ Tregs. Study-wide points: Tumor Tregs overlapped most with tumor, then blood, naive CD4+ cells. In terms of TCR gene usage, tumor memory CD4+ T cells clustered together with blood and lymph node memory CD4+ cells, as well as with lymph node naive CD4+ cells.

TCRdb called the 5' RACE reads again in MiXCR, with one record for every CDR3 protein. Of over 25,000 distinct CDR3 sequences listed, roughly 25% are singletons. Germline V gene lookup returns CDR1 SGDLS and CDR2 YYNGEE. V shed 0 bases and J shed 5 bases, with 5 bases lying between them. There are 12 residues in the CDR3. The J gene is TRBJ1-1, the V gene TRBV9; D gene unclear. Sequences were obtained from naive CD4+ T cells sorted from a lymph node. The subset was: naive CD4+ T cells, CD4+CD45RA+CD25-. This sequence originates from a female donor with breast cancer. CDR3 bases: TGTGCCAGCAGCGTAGACAATACTGAAGCTTTCTTT. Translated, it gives CASSVDNTEAFF.